This entry concerns a single T cell receptor (beta chain). Its antigen is unknown. This specimen comes from a study of T cells after yellow fever vaccination. Trimming removed 0 bases from V and 1 base from J; junction bases left unmatched: 14. From germline, CDR1 is SGHRS and CDR2 YFSETQ. This CDR3 is 20 amino acids long. General study points: Across the CD4 and CD8 compartments, a small share of clonotypes was present in both. Although the secondary response was weaker, it peaked faster, at day 5 versus 15. Among primary-vaccination clones, most reappeared after the booster, at about 95% for CD4 and approximately 90% for CD8.

Generation of TCR cDNA used 5'RACE template switching (which added a universal primer site and UMIs). TCRdb passed the 5' RACE reads through MiXCR, listing each CDR3 protein once. Here the sample spans about 320,000 distinct CDR3 sequences, approximately 12% being singletons. The V call is TRBV5-1, the J call TRBJ2-2, with 8 bases fitting TRBD2. This clonotype was obtained from a man aged 18 to 35 who received the YFV17D yellow fever vaccine. Specimen: CD4+ T cells sorted from PBMCs, collected 45 days after the yellow fever booster vaccination. The CDR3 DNA reads as TGCGCCAGCAGCTTGGCCGGGCTTCCCAGGCTAGCGGGGAACACCGGGGAGCTGTTTTTT. Translation gives CASSLAGLPRLAGNTGELFF.